This T cell receptor beta chain appears in the sequencing data of a study of identical twins. Trimming removed 3 bases from V and 7 bases from J, with 12 bases in between. The CDR3 consists of 14 residues. It was template switching that added a universal primer site, and there were unique molecular identifiers on the cDNA. Via MiXCR, TCRdb re-called the 5' RACE reads, giving one row per CDR3 protein. The profile shows hundreds of thousands of distinct CDR3 sequences, just under 9.5% of them singletons. Ten or more counts support this clonotype. These same records also appear under a second study, on yellow fever vaccine responses in identical twins.

The sample comprised CD8+ T cells sorted from blood. The clonotype comes from a woman younger than 30 in good health. This sequence joins TRBV12-3 or TRBV12-4 and TRBJ2-2; either TRBD1 or TRBD2 may supply D (6 bases each). The CDR3 DNA reads as TGTGCCAGCAGTTTTGAGGGGGGCGACGGGGAGCTGTTTTTT. It translates to CASSFEGGDGELFF.